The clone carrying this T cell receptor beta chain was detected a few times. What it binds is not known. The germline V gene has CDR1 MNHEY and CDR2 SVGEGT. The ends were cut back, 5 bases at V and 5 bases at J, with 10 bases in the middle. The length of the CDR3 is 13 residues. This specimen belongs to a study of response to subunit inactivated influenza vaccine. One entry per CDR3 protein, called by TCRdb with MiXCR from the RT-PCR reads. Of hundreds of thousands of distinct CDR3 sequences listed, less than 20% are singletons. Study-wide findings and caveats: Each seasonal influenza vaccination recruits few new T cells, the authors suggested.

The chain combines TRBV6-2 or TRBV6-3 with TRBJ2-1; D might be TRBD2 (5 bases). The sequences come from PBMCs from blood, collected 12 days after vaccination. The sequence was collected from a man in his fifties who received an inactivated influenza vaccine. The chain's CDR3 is CASSPTRNNEQFF. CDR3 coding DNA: TGTGCCAGCAGTCCCACTAGGAACAATGAGCAGTTCTTC.